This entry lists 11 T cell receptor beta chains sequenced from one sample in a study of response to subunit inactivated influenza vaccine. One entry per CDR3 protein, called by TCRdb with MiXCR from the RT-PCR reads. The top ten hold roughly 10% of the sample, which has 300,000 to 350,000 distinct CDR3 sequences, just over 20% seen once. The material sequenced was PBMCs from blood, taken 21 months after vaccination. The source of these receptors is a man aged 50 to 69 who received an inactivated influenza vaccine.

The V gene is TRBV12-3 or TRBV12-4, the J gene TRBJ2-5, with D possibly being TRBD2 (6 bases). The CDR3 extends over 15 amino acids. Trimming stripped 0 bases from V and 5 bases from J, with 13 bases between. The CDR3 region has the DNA TGTGCCAGCAGTTTAGCAGGACGGGAGATGGAGACCCAGTACTTC. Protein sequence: CASSLAGREMETQYF.

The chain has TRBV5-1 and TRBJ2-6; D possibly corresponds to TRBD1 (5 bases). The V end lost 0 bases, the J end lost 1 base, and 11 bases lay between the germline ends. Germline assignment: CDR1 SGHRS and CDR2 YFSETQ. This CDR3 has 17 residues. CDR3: CASSLADSLSGANVLTF. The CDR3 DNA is TGCGCCAGCAGCTTGGCCGACAGCTTGTCTGGGGCCAACGTCCTGACTTTC.

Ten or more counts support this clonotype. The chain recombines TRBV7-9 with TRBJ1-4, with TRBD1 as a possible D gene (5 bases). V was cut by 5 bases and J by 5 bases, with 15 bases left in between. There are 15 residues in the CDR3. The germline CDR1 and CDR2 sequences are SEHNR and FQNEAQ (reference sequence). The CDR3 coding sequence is TGTGCCAGCAGCCCTAGTGGGGGAGAGAATGAAAAACTGTTTTTT. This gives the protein CASSPSGGENEKLFF.

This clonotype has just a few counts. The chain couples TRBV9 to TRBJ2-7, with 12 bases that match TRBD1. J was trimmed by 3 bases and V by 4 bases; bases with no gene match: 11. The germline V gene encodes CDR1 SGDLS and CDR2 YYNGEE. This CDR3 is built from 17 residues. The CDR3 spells CASSPRLGTGGNYEQYF. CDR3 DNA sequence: TGTGCCAGCAGCCCCCGCCTCGGGACAGGGGGCAACTACGAGCAGTACTTC.

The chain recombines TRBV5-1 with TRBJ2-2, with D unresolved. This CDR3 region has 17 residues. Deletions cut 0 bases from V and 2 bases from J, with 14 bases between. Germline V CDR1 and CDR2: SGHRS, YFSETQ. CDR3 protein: CASSLGPAGSNTGELFF. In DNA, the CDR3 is TGCGCCAGCAGCTTGGGTCCAGCCGGCTCCAACACCGGGGAGCTGTTTTTT.

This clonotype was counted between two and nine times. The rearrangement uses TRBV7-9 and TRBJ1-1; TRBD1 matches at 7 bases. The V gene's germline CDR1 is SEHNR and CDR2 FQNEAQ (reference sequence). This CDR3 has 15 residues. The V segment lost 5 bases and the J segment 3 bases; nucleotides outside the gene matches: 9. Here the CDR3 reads CASSAKTGRYTEAFF. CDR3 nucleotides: TGTGCCAGCAGCGCCAAGACAGGGCGGTACACTGAAGCTTTCTTT.

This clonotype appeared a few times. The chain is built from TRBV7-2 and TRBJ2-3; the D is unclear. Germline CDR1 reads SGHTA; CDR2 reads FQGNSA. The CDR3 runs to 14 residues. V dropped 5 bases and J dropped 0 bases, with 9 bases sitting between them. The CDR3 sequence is CASSLTSSTDTQYF. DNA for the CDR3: TGTGCCAGCAGCCTGACATCTAGCACAGATACGCAGTATTTT. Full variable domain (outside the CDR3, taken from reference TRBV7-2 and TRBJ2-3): GAGVSQSPSNKVTEKGKDVELRCDPISGHTALYWYRQSLGQGLEFLIYFQGNSAPDKSGLPSDRFSAERTGGSVSTLTIQRTQQEDSAVYLCASSLTSSTDTQYFGPGTRLTVL.

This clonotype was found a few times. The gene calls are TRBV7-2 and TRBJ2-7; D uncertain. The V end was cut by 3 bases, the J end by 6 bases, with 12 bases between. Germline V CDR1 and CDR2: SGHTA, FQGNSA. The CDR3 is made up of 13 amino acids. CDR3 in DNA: TGTGCCAGCAGCTTCCCCGTGACGGGCGAGCAGTACTTC. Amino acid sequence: CASSFPVTGEQYF.

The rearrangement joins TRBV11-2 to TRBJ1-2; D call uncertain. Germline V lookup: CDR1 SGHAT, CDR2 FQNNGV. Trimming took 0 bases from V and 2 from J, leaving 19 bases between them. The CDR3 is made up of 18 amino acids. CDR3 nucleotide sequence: TGTGCCAGCAGCTTAGATGGGCGCGACCCCCCTTGGAACTATGGCTACACCTTC. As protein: CASSLDGRDPPWNYGYTF.

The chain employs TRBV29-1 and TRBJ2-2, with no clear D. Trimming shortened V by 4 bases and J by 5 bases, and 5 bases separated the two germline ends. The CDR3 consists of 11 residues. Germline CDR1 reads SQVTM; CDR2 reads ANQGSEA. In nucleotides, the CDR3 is TGCAGCGTTGTGGGTACCGGGGAGCTGTTTTTT. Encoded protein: CSVVGTGELFF.

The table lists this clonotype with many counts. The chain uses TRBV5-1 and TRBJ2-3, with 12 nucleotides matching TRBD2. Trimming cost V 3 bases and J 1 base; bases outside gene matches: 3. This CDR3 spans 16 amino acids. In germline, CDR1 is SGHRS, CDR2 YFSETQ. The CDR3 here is CASSSLAGGRTDTQYF. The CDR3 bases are TGCGCCAGCAGCTCACTAGCGGGGGGACGCACAGATACGCAGTATTTT.